This is a list of T cell receptor beta chains from one sample in a study of shared clonotypes between healthy human individuals. TCRdb keeps only in-frame clones here, not all; method: immunoSEQ multiplex PCR. The profile shows 2 million to 2.5 million clones, around 95% of them singletons. Material: naive CD4+ T cells sorted from blood. Receptors originate from a man aged 18 to 35 in good health. Each CDR3 is given with its conserved first and last residue. The order of the fields is clone size, V gene, J gene, CDR3 protein. Clone size is not always given. Where it is, it says once, few, many or a class for expanded clones.

>-|TRBV30|TRBJ1-2
CACQRGRDYGYTF
>-|TRBV4-1|TRBJ1-4
CASSQDLPGQTRGNEKLFF
>-|TRBV7-2|TRBJ1-4
CASSRFYGANEKLFF
>-|TRBV6-5|TRBJ2-1
CASSSASSGEPEQFF
>-|TRBV9|TRBJ2-2
CASSVGASGRGVTGELFF
>-|TRBV4-1|TRBJ1-5
CASSQTQGQLNQPQHF
>-|TRBV4-1|TRBJ1-3
CASSQKGRVSSGNTIYF
>-|TRBV18|TRBJ1-2
CASSPGLDRNYGYTF
>-|TRBV28|TRBJ2-1
CASGKPLRPSGSWNEQFF
>-|TRBV6-5|TRBJ2-1
CASSYGGLAWNEQFF
>once|TRBV6-6|TRBJ2-7
CASSYAQGAYEQYF
>once|TRBV5-4|TRBJ2-7
CASSWGTGAYEQYF
>-|TRBV7-3|TRBJ2-3
CARMAQGSGTQYF
>-|TRBV2|TRBJ2-7
CASRVTATPYEQYF
>-|TRBV11-2|TRBJ2-1
CASSLVPLEDEQFF
>-|TRBV18|TRBJ1-2
CASSSNRDATYGYTF
>-|TRBV20-1|TRBJ2-7
CSASSDSEQYF
>-|TRBV6-5|TRBJ2-3
CASSSISGTTDTQYF
>-|TRBV4-1|TRBJ1-5
CASSQVSGRLQPQHF
>-|TRBV20-1|TRBJ2-5
CSALMETQYF
>-|TRBV30|TRBJ2-5
CAWSLGTGWHGTQYF
>once|TRBV19|TRBJ1-1
CASTYLTGMNTEAFF
>-|TRBV7-8|TRBJ2-7
CASSPRRDSYEQYF
>-|TRBV5-1|TRBJ2-5
CASSSGGTSGSGGETQYF
>-|TRBV6-5|TRBJ1-2
CASTRGGNGYTF
>-|TRBV11-2|TRBJ2-3
CASSSRTSGRGADTQYF
>-|TRBV9|TRBJ1-1
CASSTQGRVLDTEAFF
>-|TRBV28|TRBJ2-7
CASSRNWGGTYEQYF
>-|TRBV10-2|TRBJ2-2
CASSVDRGTGELFF
>-|TRBV30|TRBJ1-1
CAWSVISNTEAFF
>once|TRBV12-5|TRBJ2-7
CASGLVPPLEQYF
>-|TRBV7-9|TRBJ2-5
CASSLDSGQKETQYF
>-|TRBV10-2|TRBJ2-3
CASSENVFTDTQYF
>-|TRBV28|TRBJ2-7
CASRRIAGGSYEQYF
>-|TRBV6-1|TRBJ2-6
CASSDLGLGANVLTF
>few|TRBV2|TRBJ1-5
CASRAGPGSNQPQHF
>-|TRBV6-1|TRBJ2-7
CASRDRGQGEQYF
>-|TRBV14|TRBJ2-1
CASSHNGTPLYNEQFF
>-|TRBV30|TRBJ1-3
CAWNSQGTSGNTIYF
>-|TRBV7-2|TRBJ2-2
CASTEGWPGELFF